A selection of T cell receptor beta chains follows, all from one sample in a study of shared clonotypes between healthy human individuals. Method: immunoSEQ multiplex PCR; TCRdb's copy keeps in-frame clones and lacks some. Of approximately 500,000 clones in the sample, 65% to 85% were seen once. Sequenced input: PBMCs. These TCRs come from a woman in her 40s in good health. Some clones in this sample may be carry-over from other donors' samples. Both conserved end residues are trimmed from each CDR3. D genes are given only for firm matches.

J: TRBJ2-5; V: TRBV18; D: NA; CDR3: ASSSRQQETQY
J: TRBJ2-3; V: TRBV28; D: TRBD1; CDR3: ASSLSGSGQGARTDTQY
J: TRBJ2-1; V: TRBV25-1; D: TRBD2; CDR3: ASSRGLVIADEQF
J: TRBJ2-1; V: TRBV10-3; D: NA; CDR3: AISEGLAEQF
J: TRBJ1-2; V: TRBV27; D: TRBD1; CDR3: ASRSLGFGTGIYGYT
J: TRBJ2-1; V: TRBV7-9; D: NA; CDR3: ASSSIIRGMEQF
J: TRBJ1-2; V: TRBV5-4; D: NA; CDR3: ASSGMKSGYSSGYGYT
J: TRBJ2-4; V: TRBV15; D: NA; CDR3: ATRDSPGHIQY
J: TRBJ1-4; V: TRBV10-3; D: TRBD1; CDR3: AISETGGEEKLF
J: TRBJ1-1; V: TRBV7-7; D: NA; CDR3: ASSVKWGGLGTEAF
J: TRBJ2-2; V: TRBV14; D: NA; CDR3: ASSQGRGRLNTGELF
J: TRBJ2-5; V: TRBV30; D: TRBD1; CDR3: AWSAKTGTVGETQY
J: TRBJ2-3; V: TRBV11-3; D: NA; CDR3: ASSSEGGTDTQY
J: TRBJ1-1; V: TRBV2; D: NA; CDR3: ASSEGGSAF
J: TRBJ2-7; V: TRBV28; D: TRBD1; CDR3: ASSLRLGQGAFYEQY
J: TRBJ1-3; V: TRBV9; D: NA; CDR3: ASSVGQFSGNTIY
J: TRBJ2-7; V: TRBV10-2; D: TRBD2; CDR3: ASSDPESGRVRSDEQY
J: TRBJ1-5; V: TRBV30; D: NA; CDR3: AWSKGGGNQPQH
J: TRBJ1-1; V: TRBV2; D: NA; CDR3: ASTGVAEAF
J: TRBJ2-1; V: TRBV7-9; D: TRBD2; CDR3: ASSRLGEGMDNEQF
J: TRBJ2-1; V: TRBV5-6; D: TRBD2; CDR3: ASSPGLAGVYNEQF
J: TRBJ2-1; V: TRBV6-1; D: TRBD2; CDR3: ASSEIMLAGVGNEQF
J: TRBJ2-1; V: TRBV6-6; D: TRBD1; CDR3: ATNTGTGYNEQF
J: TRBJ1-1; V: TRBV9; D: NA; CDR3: ASSSGANTEAF
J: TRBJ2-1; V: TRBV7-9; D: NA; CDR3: ASSPLVGEQF
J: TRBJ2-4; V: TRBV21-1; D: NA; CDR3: ASSNKARLAKNIQY
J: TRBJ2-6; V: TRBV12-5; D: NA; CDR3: ASGLVGGSGANVLT
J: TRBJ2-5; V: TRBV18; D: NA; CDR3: ASSTQETQY
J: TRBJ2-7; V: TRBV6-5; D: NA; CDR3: ASGGVRESEQY
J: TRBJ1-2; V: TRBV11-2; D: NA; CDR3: ASSLAGPGGYT
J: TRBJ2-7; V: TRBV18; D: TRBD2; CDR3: ASSLETSGSYEQY